These 9 T cell receptor beta chains came from one sample sequenced in a study of T cells in Graves' hyperthyroidism and ophthalmopathy. Researchers amplified the TCR beta CDR3 regions from RNA transcripts. Using the HTBI primer set, a first-round RT-PCR was run on the TCR CDR3. TCRdb fed the multiplex PCR reads into MiXCR, producing one record per CDR3 protein. The sample has approximately 640,000 distinct CDR3 sequences, about 16% seen once; the top ten hold about 3.8%. The source material was blood. These receptors originate from a woman under 40 with Graves' hyperthyroidism.

This clonotype was picked up many times. The V gene is TRBV11-2, the J gene TRBJ1-2; weak D call: TRBD1 (5 bases). Germline assignment: CDR1 SGHAT and CDR2 FQNNGV. Trimming shortened V by 3 bases and J by 6 bases, and 11 bases separated the two germline ends. This CDR3 is built from 13 residues. The CDR3 protein is CASSFRWGDGYTF. Written as DNA, the CDR3 is TGTGCCAGCAGCTTTAGGTGGGGGGATGGCTACACCTTC.

This clonotype has just one count. The rearrangement links TRBV30 to TRBJ1-3; no reliable D call. V shed 2 bases and J shed 6 bases, with 11 bases lying between them. Germline V CDR1 and CDR2: GTSNPN, SVGIG (reference sequence). This CDR3 has 13 residues. CDR3 protein: CAWSPGSLNTIYF. CDR3 nucleotides: TGTGCCTGGAGTCCGGGAAGCCTAAACACCATATATTTT.

The chain has TRBV6-2 or TRBV6-3 and TRBJ2-7; 9 nucleotides agree with TRBD1. The CDR3 covers 18 residues. The ends lost 3 bases at V and 0 bases at J; junction bases unmatched: 12. Germline lookup yields CDR1 MNHEY and CDR2 SVGEGT. This CDR3 is CASSYSHPGTGSSYEQYF. The DNA of the CDR3 is TGTGCCAGCAGTTATTCGCACCCCGGGACAGGGAGCTCCTACGAGCAGTACTTC.

This clonotype has at least ten counts. The chain employs TRBV13 and TRBJ2-3; D is possibly TRBD1 (6 bases). The CDR3 loop spans 17 amino acids. The V gene lost 4 bases and the J gene lost 0 bases, with 17 bases spanning the gap. Germline V gene sequence: CDR1 PRHDT, CDR2 FYEKMQ (reference sequence). CDR3 bases: TGTGCCAGCAGCTCATCCACAGGGATTACTAGCACAGATACGCAGTATTTT. Translated: CASSSSTGITSTDTQYF. The full variable domain, with the rest looked up from reference TRBV13 and TRBJ2-3, is AAGVIQSPRHLIKEKRETATLKCYPIPRHDTVYWYQQGPGQDPQFLISFYEKMQSDKGSIPDRFSAQQFSDYHSELNMSSLELGDSALYFCASSSSTGITSTDTQYFGPGTRLTVL.

The chain is built from TRBV5-1 and TRBJ2-1, with a weak D call TRBD2 (7 bases). The CDR3 length is 15 residues. Trimming cost V 0 bases and J 8 bases, with 15 bases left between them. CDR1 and CDR2 (germline): SGHRS, YFSETQ. Here the CDR3 reads CASSLAGGGQYEQFF. DNA for the CDR3: TGCGCCAGCAGCTTGGCGGGGGGCGGGCAGTATGAGCAGTTCTTC.

Ten or more counts support this clonotype. CDR3 coding DNA: TGTGCCTGGAGTGGGTCTAGCGGCTCCTACGAGCAGTACTTC. This translates into CAWSGSSGSYEQYF. The V gene is TRBV30, the J gene TRBJ2-7; 7 nucleotides agree with TRBD2. The germline V gene has CDR1 GTSNPN and CDR2 SVGIG (reference sequence). The CDR3 contains 14 residues. The ends lost 1 base at V and 0 bases at J; junction bases unmatched: 3.

The chain carries TRBV6-4 and TRBJ1-6, with D possibly TRBD1 on 5 matching bases. Deletions cut 4 bases from V and 9 bases from J, with 13 bases between. The CDR3 totals 14 residues. CDR1 and CDR2 (germline): MRHNA, SNTAGT. This CDR3 is CASSGPGMGSPLHF. As DNA, the CDR3 is TGTGCCAGCAGTGGACCAGGGATGGGTTCACCCCTCCACTTT.

This clonotype was seen at least ten times. The gene calls are TRBV7-2 and TRBJ2-2, with D unclear. V lost 6 bases, J lost 8 bases, and 13 bases lay in between. Germline values: CDR1 SGHTA, CDR2 FQGNSA. The CDR3 spans 13 residues. CDR3 amino acids: CASRNTLVGELFF. The DNA of the CDR3 is TGTGCCAGCAGAAACACCTTAGTGGGGGAGCTGTTTTTT.

This clonotype was counted ten times or more. The V call is TRBV12-3 or TRBV12-4, the J call TRBJ1-2; D is unresolved. V was trimmed by 4 bases and J by 4 bases, leaving 16 bases between them. CDR3 length equals 15 residues. CDR3 in amino acids: CASSYRQVTSYGYTF. CDR3 in DNA: TGTGCCAGCAGTTACCGCCAGGTGACCTCCTATGGCTACACCTTC.